The 14 T cell receptor beta chains below all came from one sample that was sequenced in a study of OX40 agonist ivuxolimab in advanced cancers. TCRdb keeps only in-frame clones here, not all; method: immunoSEQ multiplex PCR. Found here are tens of thousands of clones, approximately 88% of them singletons; the top ten hold 2.8%. Sequenced material: CD4+ or CD8+ T cells sorted from blood, taken in a trial of the OX40 agonist ivuxolimab. The origin of the receptors is an adult with an advanced solid tumor such as melanoma, head and neck, liver or kidney cancer.

This clone was recorded once. The CDR3 region has the DNA TGTGCCAGCAGCCCAACAGGGGATCCTGGAAACACCATATATTTT. Encoded protein: CASSPTGDPGNTIYF. The rearrangement uses TRBV9 and TRBJ1-3; TRBD1 matches at 7 bases. The CDR3 is made up of 15 amino acids. V lost 4 bases, J lost 2 bases, and 6 bases stayed unmatched. Germline V gene sequence: CDR1 SGDLS, CDR2 YYNGEE.

The chain employs TRBV7-2 and TRBJ1-6, with 7 positions matching TRBD1. Per germline, CDR1 SGHTA and CDR2 FQGNSA. The junction had 12 bases not matched to a gene; V was cut back by 5 bases and J by 2 bases. The CDR3 contains 18 residues. The CDR3 region has the DNA TGTGCCAGCAGCCTGGTGGGGACAGTAGGCACCTATAATTCACCCCTCCACTTT. Translating it yields CASSLVGTVGTYNSPLHF.

This rearrangement joins TRBV11-1 to TRBJ2-3; D call uncertain. Trimming took off 2 bases at V and 3 bases at J, with 3 bases between the two ends. The CDR3 is made up of 12 amino acids. Germline loops: CDR1 SGHAT, CDR2 FQDESV (reference sequence). The CDR3 region is CASSLMTDTQYF. In nucleotides, the CDR3 is TGTGCCAGCAGCTTAATGACAGATACGCAGTATTTT.

The chain carries TRBV7-9 and TRBJ2-2, with D hard to call. V was shortened by 2 bases and J by 2 bases, with 6 bases between the two germline ends. Germline V gene data show CDR1 as SEHNR and CDR2 as FQNEAQ (reference sequence). This CDR3 comprises 14 residues. The chain's CDR3 is CASSLIRNTGELFF. CDR3 in DNA: TGTGCCAGCAGCTTAATTAGAAACACCGGGGAGCTGTTTTTT.

The genes are TRBV19 and TRBJ1-4; 9 positions match TRBD1. CDR3 size: 18 residues. The V and J ends lost 4 bases and 0 bases, in that order; junction bases with no gene match: 9. The germline gives CDR1 LNHDA, CDR2 SQIVND (reference sequence). CDR3 nucleotide sequence: TGTGCCAGTAGTAACCCTTCGGGACAGGGACCAACTAATGAAAAACTGTTTTTT. As protein: CASSNPSGQGPTNEKLFF.

CDR3 amino acids: CASSSAAVERRKQFF. CDR3 in DNA: TGTGCCAGCAGCTCAGCCGCAGTTGAACGGAGAAAGCAGTTCTTC. The V call is TRBV13, the J call TRBJ2-1; the D is unclear. Germline V gene data show CDR1 as PRHDT and CDR2 as FYEKMQ (reference sequence). This CDR3 has 15 residues. With 4 bases removed from V and 11 bases from J, the gap between germline ends came to 21 bases. Based on the CDR3 plus reference TRBV13 and TRBJ2-1, the full variable domain is AAGVIQSPRHLIKEKRETATLKCYPIPRHDTVYWYQQGPGQDPQFLISFYEKMQSDKGSIPDRFSAQQFSDYHSELNMSSLELGDSALYFCASSSAAVERRKQFFGPGTRLTVL.

About this clone: Other nucleotide sequences from this sample produce the same CDR3. This chain uses TRBV28 with TRBJ2-7; 7 nucleotides match TRBD1. V shed 4 bases and J 8 bases; nucleotides not matched to a gene: 5. This CDR3 comprises 12 residues. CDR1 and CDR2 from the germline V gene are MDHEN and SYDVKM. CDR3 nucleotides: TGTGCCAGCAGTTCCGACAGGGCGAAGCAGTACTTC. It codes for CASSSDRAKQYF.

The chain couples TRBV27 to TRBJ2-1; 9 bases are a match to TRBD2. Germline V gene lookup returns CDR1 MNHEY and CDR2 SMNVEV (reference sequence). V dropped 6 bases and J dropped 3; count of bases not matched to a gene: 3. The CDR3 contains 14 residues. The DNA for the CDR3 is TGTGCCAGCAGAATTAGCGGGAGCTACAATGAGCAGTTCTTC. Translated: CASRISGSYNEQFF.

V gene TRBV5-1 combines with J gene TRBJ2-7; D gene ambiguous. Germline assignment: CDR1 SGHRS and CDR2 YFSETQ. This CDR3 has 16 amino acids. V lost 2 bases to trimming and J lost 6 bases, with 21 bases between them. CDR3 sequence (DNA): TGCGCCAGCAGCTTTTTGGGTCTTATCGATTATGGCGAGCAGTACTTC. Translating gives CASSFLGLIDYGEQYF.

The chain recombines TRBV28 with TRBJ1-2, with D possibly TRBD1 on 5 matching bases. V shed 6 bases and J shed 7 bases, with 24 bases lying between them. The germline gives CDR1 MDHEN, CDR2 SYDVKM. The CDR3 contains 16 residues. CDR3 sequence (DNA): TGTGCCAGCAGACGGCAGGGCCTATCCAAAGCCGCTGGCTACACCTTC. This sequence encodes CASRRQGLSKAAGYTF.

V gene TRBV7-9 combines with J gene TRBJ2-2, with D uncertain. This CDR3 is 14 amino acids long. V shed 5 bases and J shed 2 bases, with 9 bases lying between them. Germline lookup yields CDR1 SEHNR and CDR2 FQNEAQ (reference sequence). The CDR3 coding sequence is TGTGCCAGCAGCCCTACAGCTAACACCGGGGAGCTGTTTTTT. Protein product: CASSPTANTGELFF.

The chain joins TRBV2 to TRBJ1-2, with no clear D. V gave up 4 bases and J gave up 6 bases, with 9 bases separating them. CDR3 length equals 12 residues. Germline lookup yields CDR1 SNHLY and CDR2 FYNNEI. The CDR3 reads CASSATGDGYTF. CDR3 in DNA: TGTGCCAGCAGTGCTACTGGGGATGGCTACACCTTC.

The chain has TRBV27 and TRBJ2-1, with 10 bases aligning to TRBD2. Germline lookup yields CDR1 MNHEY and CDR2 SMNVEV (reference sequence). The CDR3 has 15 residues. Trimming at V came to 6 bases and at J to 5 bases, leaving 7 bases not matched to a gene. The CDR3 sequence: CASSPTSGNNNEQFF. Written as DNA, the CDR3 is TGTGCCAGCAGCCCCACTAGCGGGAATAACAATGAGCAGTTCTTC.

The V gene is TRBV7-9, the J gene TRBJ1-1; weak D call: TRBD1 (6 bases). The germline V and J ends were trimmed by 5 bases and 3 bases, with 13 bases remaining between them. Germline V gene sequence: CDR1 SEHNR, CDR2 FQNEAQ (reference sequence). CDR3 size: 14 residues. CDR3 amino acids: CASSQHRADTEAFF. In DNA, the CDR3 is TGTGCCAGCAGCCAACACAGGGCGGACACTGAAGCTTTCTTT.